This TCR beta chain emerged from a study of blood T cell repertoires in COVID-19. Source study methods: Scientists estimated how many nucleated cells there were by amplifying reference gene primers. Some clones are missing from TCRdb's copy, which holds only in-frame ones; the method was immunoSEQ multiplex PCR. V and J calls and clone size are given by that table; D and trimming were obtained from the DNA. The sample consists of 350,000 to 450,000 clones, roughly nine tenths of them appearing once. Participants had their cohort set by participant-reported clinical history. Specimen: PBMCs or T cells enriched from blood (not recorded which). The source of this sequence is a woman in her forties who had been exposed to COVID-19.

In DNA form, the CDR3 reads TGTGCCAGTAAGGCTAGCGGGAGGCCGACCTACGAGCAGTACTTC. It encodes CASKASGRPTYEQYF. The V and J genes are TRBV19 and TRBJ2-7; 11 positions match TRBD2. The CDR3 loop spans 15 amino acids. Trimming removed 7 bases from V and 2 bases from J; junction bases left unmatched: 7. The germline gives CDR1 LNHDA, CDR2 SQIVND (reference sequence).